This T cell receptor (beta chain) was captured by sequencing in a study of TIL therapy for anti-PD-1-resistant metastatic lung cancer. Study conclusions and caveats: Compared with baseline intratumoral T cells, expanded TIL cultures were more clonal and less diverse (approximately 6.4% vs 31%). Treatment-naive, never-smoker and oncogene-addicted patients were overrepresented in this highly selected cohort.

The junction had 11 bases not matched to a gene; V was cut back by 0 bases and J by 8 bases. CDR1 is SGHNT, CDR2 YYREEE, per germline (reference sequence). CDR3 size: 16 residues. Time point of the sample: pre-treatment sample, taken before nivolumab and TIL therapy. The tumor samples were excised metastases, mostly pleural nodules or supraclavicular lymph nodes. Adults with stage 4 NSCLC were enrolled in a phase I trial. This was the immunoSEQ v3 assay. Libraries were sequenced to 2 million to 2.5 million read pairs (survey) or roughly 4.5-6 million (deep). Using immunoSEQ multiplex PCR, the repertoire was profiled, and TCRdb retains in-frame clones only, with some absent. Among 2,000 to 2,500 clones listed, 75% to 90% were seen once. On this clone: The antigen is undetermined.

This TCR was recovered from a person aged 25 to 85 with non-small cell lung cancer. This chain uses TRBV5-4 with TRBJ2-1; 7 nucleotides align to TRBD2. The source was tumor tissue, collected at baseline. CDR3 nucleotide sequence: TGTGCCAGCAGCTTGGCTGGCGGGGGAAGAGGCTATGAGCAGTTCTTC. Translated: CASSLAGGGRGYEQFF.